These 17 T cell receptor beta chains were sequenced from one sample in a study of CXCR3-negative and CXCR3-positive naive CD8 T cells. Whole-study findings and limits: CXCR3-positive naive cells had TRB CDR3s that were more hydrophobic than CXCR3-negative naive cells had.

These TCRs are of unknown antigen specificity. Via 5' RACE with UMI labels, TRB cDNA libraries were prepared. TCRdb derives one entry per CDR3 protein from the 5' RACE reads, leaving out DNA. The specimen's table records about 150,000 distinct CDR3 sequences. Sequencing was done on a sample of naive CXCR3+ CD8+ T cells from blood. Sample subset: CD45RO-CCR7+CD27+CD95- naive CD8+ T cells expressing CXCR3 (TNR3+). The receptor set was obtained from a human donor in good health. Some clones in this sample may be carry-over from other donors' samples.

The CDR3 here is CASSFPPVWAPDLETQYF. The V and J genes are TRBV7-9 and TRBJ2-5; as DNA is missing, the TRBD1 call by TCRdb cannot be tested. This CDR3 region has 18 residues. Germline V gene data show CDR1 as SEHNR and CDR2 as FQNEAQ (reference sequence). Using reference TRBV7-9 and TRBJ2-5 for the parts outside the CDR3, the full variable domain is DTGVSQNPRHKITKRGQNVTFRCDPISEHNRLYWYRQTLGQGPEFLTYFQNEAQLEKSRLLSDRFSAERPKGSFSTLEIQRTEQGDSAMYLCASSFPPVWAPDLETQYFGPGTRLLVL.

The chain couples TRBV7-7 to TRBJ2-1. The CDR3 consists of 16 residues. Per germline, CDR1 SSHAT and CDR2 FNYEAQ (reference sequence). CDR3 region: CASSFSSGGAYNEQFF.

This chain joins TRBV12-3 or TRBV12-4 and TRBJ2-7; the D call of TRBD2 rests on TCRdb alone, since no DNA is present to check it. This CDR3 has 14 residues. The CDR3 reads CASSFPQASYEQYF.

The V gene is TRBV2, the J gene TRBJ2-2; TCRdb's D gene call, TRBD1, goes unchecked for lack of DNA. The CDR3 consists of 18 residues. Per the germline V gene, CDR1 is SNHLY and CDR2 is FYNNEI. CDR3 amino acids: CASSDPRAERWRTGELFF.

The rearrangement links TRBV7-9 to TRBJ2-1; TCRdb calls TRBD1, which cannot be checked without DNA. Germline CDR1 is SEHNR and CDR2 is FQNEAQ (reference sequence). This CDR3 region has 16 residues. CDR3: CASSYPGDRSYNEQFF.

V gene TRBV28 combines with J gene TRBJ2-5; TCRdb picks TRBD1, but there is no DNA to check that call. The CDR3 loop spans 13 amino acids. CDR1 and CDR2 (germline): MDHEN, SYDVKM. CDR3 region: CASTPPFTETQYF.

V and J are TRBV29-1 and TRBJ2-3; without DNA, the TCRdb call of TRBD1 cannot be checked. CDR1 and CDR2 from the germline V gene are SQVTM and ANQGSEA. This CDR3 has 14 residues. The CDR3 sequence is CSVGGIASPDTQYF.

The rearrangement uses TRBV7-9 and TRBJ2-7; the D gene TCRdb calls, TRBD1, cannot be checked with no DNA. This CDR3 has 17 residues. Germline-derived CDR1 and CDR2 are SEHNR and FQNEAQ (reference sequence). CDR3 sequence: CASSLEMGQGERYEQYF.

The rearrangement uses TRBV5-5 and TRBJ2-7. CDR1 is SGHKS, CDR2 YYEKEE, per germline (reference sequence). The CDR3 is 14 amino acids. The CDR3 spells CASSLAHSPYEQYF.

The rearrangement links TRBV28 to TRBJ2-7; no DNA is available, so the TRBD1 call from TCRdb remains unchecked. The CDR3 has 18 amino acids. Germline V gene lookup returns CDR1 MDHEN and CDR2 SYDVKM. Here the CDR3 reads CASSLSLRGHTSSYEQYF.

The chain joins TRBV7-9 to TRBJ1-2. The CDR3 is 13 residues long. Looked up from germline, CDR1 is SEHNR and CDR2 is FQNEAQ (reference sequence). CDR3: CASSLVVNYGYTF.

The rearrangement joins TRBV20-1 to TRBJ2-1; absent DNA, TCRdb's TRBD1 call cannot be checked. The germline V gene encodes CDR1 DFQATT and CDR2 SNEGSKA (reference sequence). This CDR3 has 15 residues. The CDR3 reads CSARGTGLRRNEQFF.

V and J are TRBV5-5 and TRBJ2-2; the TCRdb call, TRBD1, lacks DNA for checking. This CDR3 comprises 15 residues. Germline CDR1 SGHKS, CDR2 YYEKEE (reference sequence). The CDR3 loop is CASSLISGSGGELFF.

The rearrangement links TRBV2 to TRBJ2-3; TCRdb's D call, TRBD1, is unchecked because there is no DNA. This CDR3 has 15 residues. From germline, CDR1 is SNHLY and CDR2 FYNNEI. The CDR3 sequence: CASSHPGQSTDTQYF.

The chain joins TRBV30 to TRBJ1-1; the TCRdb D gene call, TRBD1, has no DNA to confirm it. The CDR3 length is 13 residues. Germline CDR1 GTSNPN, CDR2 SVGIG (reference sequence). The chain's CDR3 is CAWTGGMNTEAFF.

This CDR3 reads CASSYRGLASCEQYF. The V call is TRBV28, the J call TRBJ2-7; TCRdb picks TRBD2, but there is no DNA to check that call. Germline V gene lookup returns CDR1 MDHEN and CDR2 SYDVKM. The CDR3 consists of 15 residues. The whole variable domain, remainder taken from reference TRBV28 and TRBJ2-7, is DVKVTQSSRYLVKRTGEKVFLECVQDMDHENMFWYRQDPGLGLRLIYFSYDVKMKEKGDIPEGYSVSREKKERFSLILESASTNQTSMYLCASSYRGLASCEQYFGPGTRLTVT.

J is TRBJ2-7 and V is TRBV7-2; TCRdb's D call, TRBD2, is unchecked because there is no DNA. There are 15 residues in the CDR3. The germline V gene encodes CDR1 SGHTA and CDR2 FQGNSA. This chain's CDR3 is CASSANSGVPFEQYF.